This T cell receptor (beta chain) appears in the sequencing data of a study of T cell changes during pregnancy in multiple sclerosis. Assay: immunoSEQ multiplex PCR; the TCRdb copy retains only in-frame clones and omits some. The sample lists around 50,000 clones; 85% to 95% were seen once. Germline CDR1 reads ENHRY; CDR2 reads SYGVKD. Losses at the gene ends were 6 bases for V and 2 bases for J; bases not matched to a gene: 5. The CDR3 consists of 15 residues. The chain recombines TRBV10-3 with TRBJ1-3, with 9 bases that match TRBD1. The source material was CD8+ T cells from peripheral blood mononuclear cells, sampled in the first trimester of pregnancy. The clonotype originates from a female donor with multiple sclerosis, enrolled in a pregnancy study. CDR3 region: CAIRGQGSPGNTIYF. The CDR3 DNA sequence: TGTGCCATCAGGGGACAGGGTAGCCCTGGAAACACCATATATTTT.